The clone carrying this TCR beta chain was seen only a few times. Its specificity is unknown. These data come from a study of cytomegalovirus exposure and HLA in healthy donors. Study observations and caveats: By a later analysis, the bulk of CMV-associated TCR beta chains appeared HLA-restricted.

Primers included in the PCR were 60 Vbeta and 13 Jbeta primers. Profiled with immunoSEQ multiplex PCR; TCRdb holds only in-frame clones, not every one. Among some 120,000 clones listed, about 70% were seen once. The CDR3 is 14 amino acids. V was pared by 7 bases and J by 7 bases, with 16 bases between. Germline values: CDR1 MNHNS, CDR2 SASEGT. The sequence derives from a human donor in good health. The material sequenced was PBMCs. The chain couples TRBV6-1 to TRBJ1-4; possibly TRBD1 for D (5 bases). DNA for the CDR3: TGTGCCAGCACCATGGCGGGACTCCCTGAAAAACTGTTTTTT. Amino acid sequence: CASTMAGLPEKLFF.